This T cell receptor (beta chain) was recovered during a study of blood T cell repertoires in COVID-19. Overall study context: From T cells, B-cell-depleted T cells, or PBMCs came the material, which was cDNA or gDNA.

V was shortened by 5 bases and J by 3 bases, with 16 bases between the two germline ends. CDR3 length: 15 amino acids. Germline CDR1 MNHEY, CDR2 SVGEGT. The repertoire was sequenced with immunoSEQ multiplex PCR; TCRdb's copy has only in-frame clones and lacks some. The data hold about 17,000 clones, with 87% observed a single time. This receptor was identified in a man aged 50-59 years with active COVID-19. Sequencing was carried out using peripheral blood. The V and J genes are TRBV6-2 or TRBV6-3 and TRBJ1-2; no reliable D call. The CDR3 coding sequence is TGTGCCAGCAGTCTATCCCGGGGTGTCGACTATGGCTACACCTTC. The encoded protein is CASSLSRGVDYGYTF.